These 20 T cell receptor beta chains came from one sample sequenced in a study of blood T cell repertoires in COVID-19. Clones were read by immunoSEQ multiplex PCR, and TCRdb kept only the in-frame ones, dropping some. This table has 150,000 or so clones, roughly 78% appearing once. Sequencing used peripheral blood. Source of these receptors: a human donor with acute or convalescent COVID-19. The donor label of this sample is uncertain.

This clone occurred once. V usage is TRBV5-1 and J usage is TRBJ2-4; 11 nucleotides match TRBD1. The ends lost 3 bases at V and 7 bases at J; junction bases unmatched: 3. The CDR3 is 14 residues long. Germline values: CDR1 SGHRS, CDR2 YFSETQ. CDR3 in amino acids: CASSSGQGENIQYF. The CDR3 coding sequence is TGCGCCAGCAGCTCGGGACAGGGGGAGAACATTCAGTACTTC.

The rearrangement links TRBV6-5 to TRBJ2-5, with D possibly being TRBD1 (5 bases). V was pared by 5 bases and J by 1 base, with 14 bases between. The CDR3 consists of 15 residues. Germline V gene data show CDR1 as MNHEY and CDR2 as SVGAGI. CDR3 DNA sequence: TGTGCCAGCAGTCTTGGGGCGGTCGCCCAAGAGACCCAGTACTTC. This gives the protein CASSLGAVAQETQYF.

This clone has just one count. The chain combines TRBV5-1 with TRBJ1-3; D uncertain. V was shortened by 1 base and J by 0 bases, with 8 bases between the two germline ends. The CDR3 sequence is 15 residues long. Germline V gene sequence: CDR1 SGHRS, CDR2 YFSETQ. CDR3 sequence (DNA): TGCGCCAGCAGCTTGCTATTTAACTCTGGAAACACCATATATTTT. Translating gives CASSLLFNSGNTIYF.

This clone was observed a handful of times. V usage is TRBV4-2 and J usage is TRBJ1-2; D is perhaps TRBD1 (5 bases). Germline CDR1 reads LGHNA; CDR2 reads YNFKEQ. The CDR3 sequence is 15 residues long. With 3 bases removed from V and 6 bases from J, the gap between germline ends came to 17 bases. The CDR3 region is CASSQGRGASNGYTF. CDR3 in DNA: TGTGCCAGCAGCCAGGGGAGGGGCGCCTCAAATGGCTACACCTTC.

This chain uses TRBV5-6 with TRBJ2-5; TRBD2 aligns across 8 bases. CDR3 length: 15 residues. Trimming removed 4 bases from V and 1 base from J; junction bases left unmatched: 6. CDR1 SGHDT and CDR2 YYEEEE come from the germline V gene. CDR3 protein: CASSNSGTSQETQYF. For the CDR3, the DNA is TGTGCCAGCAGCAACTCCGGGACTAGCCAAGAGACCCAGTACTTC.

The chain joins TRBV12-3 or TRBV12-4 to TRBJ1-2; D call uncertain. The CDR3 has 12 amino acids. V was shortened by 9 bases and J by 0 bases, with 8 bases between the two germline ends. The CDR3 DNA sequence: TGTGCCAGTAGGAGTTCTAACTATGGCTACACCTTC. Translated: CASRSSNYGYTF.

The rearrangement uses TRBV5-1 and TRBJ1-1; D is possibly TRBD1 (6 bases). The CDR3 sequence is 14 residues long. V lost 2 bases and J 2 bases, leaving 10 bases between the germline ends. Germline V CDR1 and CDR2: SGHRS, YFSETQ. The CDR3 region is CASSLEGGNTEAFF. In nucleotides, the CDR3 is TGCGCCAGCAGCTTAGAAGGGGGAAACACTGAAGCTTTCTTT. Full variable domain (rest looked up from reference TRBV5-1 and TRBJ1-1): KAGVTQTPRYLIKTRGQQVTLSCSPISGHRSVSWYQQTPGQGLQFLFEYFSETQRNKGNFPGRFSGRQFSNSRSEMNVSTLELGDSALYLCASSLEGGNTEAFFGQGTRLTVV.

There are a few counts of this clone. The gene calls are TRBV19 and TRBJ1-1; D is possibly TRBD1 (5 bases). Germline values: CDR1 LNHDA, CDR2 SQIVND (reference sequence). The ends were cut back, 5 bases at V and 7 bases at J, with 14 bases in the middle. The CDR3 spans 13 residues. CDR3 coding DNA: TGTGCCAGTAGTTCCAGGGTAAAGAGTGAAGCTTTCTTT. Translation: CASSSRVKSEAFF.

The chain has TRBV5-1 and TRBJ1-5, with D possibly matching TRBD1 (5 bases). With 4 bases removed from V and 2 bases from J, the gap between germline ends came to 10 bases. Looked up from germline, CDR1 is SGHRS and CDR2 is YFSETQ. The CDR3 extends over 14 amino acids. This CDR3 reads CASSAGGGNQPQHF. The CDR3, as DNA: TGCGCCAGCAGCGCCGGGGGAGGCAATCAGCCCCAGCATTTT.

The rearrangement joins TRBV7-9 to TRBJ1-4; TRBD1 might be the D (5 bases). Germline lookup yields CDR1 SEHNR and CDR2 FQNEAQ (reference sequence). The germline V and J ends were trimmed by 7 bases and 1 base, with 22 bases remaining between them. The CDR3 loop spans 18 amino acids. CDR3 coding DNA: TGTGCCAGCATCCTACCCAGGGAAGAGGGAGGAACTAATGAAAAACTGTTTTTT. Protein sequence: CASILPREEGGTNEKLFF.

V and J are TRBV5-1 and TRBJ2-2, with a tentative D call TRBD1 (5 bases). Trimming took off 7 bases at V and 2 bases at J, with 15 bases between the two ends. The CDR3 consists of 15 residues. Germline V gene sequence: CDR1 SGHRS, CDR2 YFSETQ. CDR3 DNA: TGCGCCAGCTTCCGACAGCCGGACAACACCGGGGAGCTGTTTTTT. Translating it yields CASFRQPDNTGELFF.

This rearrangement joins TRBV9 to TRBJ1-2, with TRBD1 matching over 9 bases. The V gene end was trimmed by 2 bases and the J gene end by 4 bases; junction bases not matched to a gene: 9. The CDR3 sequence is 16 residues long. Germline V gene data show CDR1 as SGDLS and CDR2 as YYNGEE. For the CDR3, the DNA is TGTGCCAGCAGCGTCGGGATGACAGGGGGTGCCTATGGCTACACCTTC. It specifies CASSVGMTGGAYGYTF.

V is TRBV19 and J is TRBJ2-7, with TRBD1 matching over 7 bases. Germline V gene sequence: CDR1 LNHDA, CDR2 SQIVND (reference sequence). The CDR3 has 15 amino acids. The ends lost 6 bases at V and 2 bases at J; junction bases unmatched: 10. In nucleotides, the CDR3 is TGTGCCAGTAGCCAAGGACAGGCCGCTGCCTACGAGCAGTACTTC. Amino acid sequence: CASSQGQAAAYEQYF.

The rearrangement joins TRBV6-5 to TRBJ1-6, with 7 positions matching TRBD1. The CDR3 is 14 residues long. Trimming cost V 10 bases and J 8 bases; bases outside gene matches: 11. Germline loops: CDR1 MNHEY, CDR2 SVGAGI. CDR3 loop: CATRLGQIDSPLHF. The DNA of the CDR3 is TGTGCCACCCGATTGGGACAGATCGATTCACCCCTCCACTTT.

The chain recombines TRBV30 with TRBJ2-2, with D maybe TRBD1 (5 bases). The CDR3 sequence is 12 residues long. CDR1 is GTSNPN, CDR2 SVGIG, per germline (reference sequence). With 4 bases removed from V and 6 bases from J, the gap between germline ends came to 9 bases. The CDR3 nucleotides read TGTGCCTGGAAGGGGTACGCCGGGGAGCTGTTTTTT. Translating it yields CAWKGYAGELFF.

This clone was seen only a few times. CDR3 residues: CASSSGQGVKAFF. Written as DNA, the CDR3 is TGTGCCAGCAGTTCCGGACAGGGCGTGAAAGCTTTCTTT. V usage is TRBV12-3 or TRBV12-4 and J usage is TRBJ1-1; 8 bases match TRBD1. Unmatched junction bases numbered 7, after V lost 4 bases and J lost 9 bases. CDR3 length equals 13 residues.

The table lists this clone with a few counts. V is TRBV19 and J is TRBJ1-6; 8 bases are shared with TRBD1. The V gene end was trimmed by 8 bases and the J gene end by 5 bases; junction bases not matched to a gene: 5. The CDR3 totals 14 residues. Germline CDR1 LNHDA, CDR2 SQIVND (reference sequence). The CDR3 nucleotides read TGTGCCAGTGGGAACAGGGGGGATAATTCACCCCTCCACTTT. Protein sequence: CASGNRGDNSPLHF.

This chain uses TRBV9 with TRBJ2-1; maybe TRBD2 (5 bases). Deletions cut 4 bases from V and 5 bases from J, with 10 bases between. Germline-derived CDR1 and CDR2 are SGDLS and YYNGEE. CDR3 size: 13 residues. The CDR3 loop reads CASSWTSNNEQFF. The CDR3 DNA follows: TGTGCCAGCAGCTGGACTTCTAACAATGAGCAGTTCTTC.

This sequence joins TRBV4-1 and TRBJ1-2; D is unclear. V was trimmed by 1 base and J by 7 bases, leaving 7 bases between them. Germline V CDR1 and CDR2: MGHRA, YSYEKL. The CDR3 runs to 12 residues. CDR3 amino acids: CASSQGNTGYTF. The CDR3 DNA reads TGCGCCAGCAGCCAAGGAAACACTGGCTACACCTTC.

DNA of the CDR3: TGTGCCAGCAGCTTCGGGACAGGGTCCTATGGCTACACCTTC. Its protein is CASSFGTGSYGYTF. The chain has TRBV7-2 and TRBJ1-2, with 9 bases identical to TRBD1. The germline CDR1 and CDR2 sequences are SGHTA and FQGNSA. Trimming removed 3 bases from V and 4 bases from J; junction bases left unmatched: 3. The CDR3 contains 14 residues.